This T cell receptor beta chain stems from a study of shared clonotypes between healthy human individuals. Study results and caveats: Represented diversity (both genetic and exposure-history) was limited by the small number of donors. Clonotypes not shared had lower generation probabilities than those common to all four donors.

Methods used by the authors: ImmunoSEQ sequences covered only the junction and lacked quality scores; filtering therefore differed. Here immunoSEQ multiplex PCR was the method, and the copy in TCRdb shows in-frame clones only, minus some. That table is the source of V, J and clone size, and D and trimming were worked out from the DNA. The profile covers about 680,000 clones, with 92% appearing a single time and approximately 24% taken by the ten largest. Concerning this clone: Its antigen is unknown.

Only CD45RO-negative cells positively selected for CCR7 counted as naive CD8 cells, so terminally differentiated effector memory CD45RA+ cells were excluded. The specimen sequenced was naive CD8+ T cells sorted from blood. This clonotype was sampled from a man younger than 45 in good health.

DNA of the CDR3: TGTGCCAGCAGTCGCCTCACAGATACGCAGTATTTT. This translates into CASSRLTDTQYF. This chain links TRBV28 with TRBJ2-3; no reliable D call. From germline, CDR1 is MDHEN and CDR2 SYDVKM. Trimming pared 5 bases from V and 2 bases from J, leaving 5 bases between. This CDR3 is 12 amino acids long.